The clone carrying this T cell receptor (beta chain) was seen only a few times. Its specificity is not known. The entry originates in a study of CD4 T cells in relation to SARS-CoV-2 and coronaviruses. The CDR3 runs 16 residues. Trimming cost V 2 bases and J 1 base, with 11 bases left between them. CDR1 PRHDT and CDR2 FYEKMQ come from the germline V gene (reference sequence). Measured with immunoSEQ multiplex PCR; TCRdb has only the in-frame clones, and not every one. The sample consists of 20,000 to 25,000 clones, 74% of them appearing once. Unexposed donor CD4+ T cells date from about 2010-2018, before the COVID-19 pandemic. CD4+ T cells were isolated from the cells after about nine days of culture.

The sequencing input was CD4+ T cells from PBMCs, cultured in vitro. The receptor was derived from a human donor in good health. This chain joins TRBV13 and TRBJ2-2; possibly TRBD2 for D (6 bases). The CDR3 sequence: CASSLRQGLNTGELFF. The DNA of the CDR3 is TGTGCCAGCAGCTTACGCCAGGGACTGAACACCGGGGAGCTGTTTTTT.